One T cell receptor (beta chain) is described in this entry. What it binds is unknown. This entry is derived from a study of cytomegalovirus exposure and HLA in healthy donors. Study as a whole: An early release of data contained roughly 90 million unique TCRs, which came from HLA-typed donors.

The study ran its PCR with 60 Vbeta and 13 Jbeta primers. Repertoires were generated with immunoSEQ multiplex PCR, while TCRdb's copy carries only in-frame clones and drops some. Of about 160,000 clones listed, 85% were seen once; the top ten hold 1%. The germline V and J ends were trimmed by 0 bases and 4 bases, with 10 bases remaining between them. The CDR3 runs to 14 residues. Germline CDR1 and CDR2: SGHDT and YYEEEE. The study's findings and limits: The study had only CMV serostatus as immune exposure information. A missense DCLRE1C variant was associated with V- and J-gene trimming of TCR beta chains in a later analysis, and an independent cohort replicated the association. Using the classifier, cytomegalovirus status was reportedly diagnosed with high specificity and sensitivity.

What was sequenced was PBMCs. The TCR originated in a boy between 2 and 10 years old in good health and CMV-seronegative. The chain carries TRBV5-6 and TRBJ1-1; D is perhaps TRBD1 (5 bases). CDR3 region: CASSLVGEGTEAFF. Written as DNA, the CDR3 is TGTGCCAGCAGCTTGGTAGGGGAGGGCACTGAAGCTTTCTTT.